The rows below give T cell receptor beta chains drawn from one sample of a study of cytomegalovirus exposure and HLA in healthy donors. The table came from immunoSEQ multiplex PCR; TCRdb's copy has only in-frame clones and leaves some out. The sample includes some 110,000 clones, approximately 78% seen only once; the top ten take 1.5% to 2%. Sequencing input: PBMCs. Receptors originate from a woman aged 40-49 years in good health and CMV-seronegative. Both conserved end residues are part of each CDR3. A row's size may be missing; if present it is once, few, many or a size class.

V	J	size	CDR3
TRBV11-2	TRBJ1-1	.	CASLTGGADNTEAFF
TRBV28	TRBJ1-3	.	CASSSPGVASGNTIYF
TRBV2	TRBJ1-5	.	CASQNSNQPQHF
TRBV5-4	TRBJ1-1	few	CASSLTGGGTEAFF
TRBV28	.	.	CASRTSGFYEQYF
TRBV9	TRBJ1-4	.	CASSGGRTVPQGNEKLFF
TRBV27	TRBJ2-3	few	CASSQEIPSTDTQYF
TRBV30	TRBJ2-7	.	CAWDVLRVNEQYF
TRBV2	TRBJ2-4	.	CASSGRGMNIQYF
TRBV9	TRBJ2-2	few	CASSVGTVNTGELFF
TRBV4-1	TRBJ1-2	.	CASSQPMDRALGYTF
TRBV15	TRBJ2-1	few	CATSRDSVYKLDQGSEQFF
TRBV5-1	TRBJ2-6	.	CASSIRGFSGANVLTF
TRBV7-9	TRBJ1-4	.	CASSSKGQGGEKLFF
TRBV5-6	TRBJ2-3	.	CASSRRQGIDTQYF
TRBV7-2	TRBJ1-1	.	CASSLVQRGGAEAFF
TRBV6-6	TRBJ1-1	.	CASSYGDIEAFF
TRBV5-1	TRBJ2-7	once	CASSAPLTPYEQYF
TRBV12-5	TRBJ1-3	.	CASGPPGAWGNTIYF
TRBV27	TRBJ2-3	.	CASSLLAALGTDTQYF
TRBV7-9	TRBJ1-1	.	CASTFFDRMNTEAFF
TRBV12-1	TRBJ1-5	.	CASSFRRTPGGNQPQHF
TRBV7-9	TRBJ1-1	.	CSSSLGGDPLNTEAFF
TRBV18	TRBJ2-7	.	CASSPRTSGESYEQYF
TRBV4-1	TRBJ2-7	.	CASSPLTRGGSYEQYF
TRBV7-7	TRBJ2-3	.	CASSPSGSSTDTQYF
TRBV7-2	TRBJ2-2	.	CASSQRGGREGELFF
TRBV28	TRBJ1-2	.	CASGLRGGAPGYTF
TRBV14	TRBJ2-3	.	CASTRDTRTDTQYF
TRBV6-1	TRBJ2-7	.	CASTQGRQYF
TRBV2	TRBJ2-3	once	CASTYGRLAADTQYF
TRBV4-3	TRBJ2-1	few	CASSQDSVGLAGPYNEQFF
TRBV28	TRBJ2-3	.	CASSLYGQEYTDTQYF
TRBV5-1	TRBJ1-2	once	CASSSLGQGIYGYTF
TRBV7-2	TRBJ1-5	.	CASSLARTAYSNQPQHF
TRBV15	TRBJ1-4	.	CATSSPWSLRRLLFF
TRBV7-3	TRBJ1-2	.	CASGTGGAGGYTF
TRBV4-1	TRBJ1-3	.	CASSQGTDLSGNTIYF
TRBV12-2	TRBJ1-4	.	CASRPLTENLAPNEKLFF
TRBV4-1	TRBJ2-1	few	CASSQDSRLAGDEQFF
TRBV18	TRBJ1-5	.	CASSPPGGNNQPQHF
TRBV20-1	TRBJ1-2	few	CRRGGNYGYTF